These 24 T cell receptor beta chains came from one sample sequenced in a study of CD8+ T cells in alopecia areata. The treatment is: oral pan-JAK inhibitor, 5-10 mg twice daily. RNA was extracted and reverse transcribed into cDNA as the sequencing template. Data came from immunoSEQ multiplex PCR; TCRdb stores just in-frame clones and leaves some out. The sample records fewer than 110,000 clones, about three fifths being singletons. The sample here was CD8+ T cells sorted from blood, taken at approximately week 56, from a patient treated with tofacitinib. The origin of the receptors is a human donor with alopecia areata.

The genes are TRBV25-1 and TRBJ2-4; the match to TRBD1 covers 7 bases. The CDR3 contains 11 residues. V was pared by 7 bases and J by 7 bases, with 1 base of the junction left unmatched. From germline, CDR1 is MGHDK and CDR2 SYGVNS. The CDR3 nucleotides read TGTGCCAGCAAGACAGGGAACATTCAGTACTTC. It translates to CASKTGNIQYF.

The chain employs TRBV4-1 and TRBJ2-1; D remains unclear. The CDR3 length is 15 residues. V dropped 2 bases and J dropped 2 bases, with 10 bases sitting between them. Germline V lookup: CDR1 MGHRA, CDR2 YSYEKL. The CDR3 here is CASSQMGNAYNEQFF. The CDR3 DNA sequence: TGCGCCAGCAGCCAAATGGGTAATGCCTACAATGAGCAGTTCTTC.

The chain combines TRBV4-2 with TRBJ2-5; 11 nucleotides match TRBD2. The CDR3 consists of 17 residues. Germline loops: CDR1 LGHNA, CDR2 YNFKEQ. V trimming: 4 bases; J trimming: 0 bases; junction bases outside the gene matches: 7. The CDR3 DNA reads TGTGCCAGCAGCCCCGGGGCTAGCGGGGGGTACCAAGAGACCCAGTACTTC. This translates into CASSPGASGGYQETQYF.

The chain joins TRBV4-2 to TRBJ1-1; possible D gene TRBD1, 5 bases. Looked up from germline, CDR1 is LGHNA and CDR2 is YNFKEQ. V gave up 2 bases and J gave up 5 bases, with 9 bases separating them. The CDR3 loop spans 13 amino acids. CDR3 nucleotide sequence: TGTGCCAGCAGCCAACCGGGGGGTACTGAAGCTTTCTTT. Translated: CASSQPGGTEAFF.

The genes are TRBV14 and TRBJ2-1; TRBD2 matches 13 bases. The V gene end was trimmed by 4 bases and the J gene end by 6 bases; junction bases not matched to a gene: 3. The germline gives CDR1 SGHDN, CDR2 FVKESK. This CDR3 contains 15 residues. The CDR3 sequence: CASSPRTSGSNEQFF. The CDR3 DNA reads TGTGCCAGCAGCCCGAGGACTAGCGGGAGCAATGAGCAGTTCTTC.

The chain recombines TRBV15 with TRBJ2-3; tentatively, D is TRBD2 (5 bases). This CDR3 has 14 amino acids. Between the trimmed V and J ends, which lost 6 bases and 3 bases, there was a span of 13 bases. From germline, CDR1 is LNHNV and CDR2 YYDKDF (reference sequence). In DNA, the CDR3 is TGTGCCACCAGGGACTTGGTGGGGACAGATACGCAGTATTTT. Residues: CATRDLVGTDTQYF.

This clone was detected only a few times. The chain couples TRBV2 to TRBJ2-6, with 7 bases identical to TRBD2. Germline V gene sequence: CDR1 SNHLY, CDR2 FYNNEI. V was pared by 3 bases and J by 1 base, with 3 bases of the junction left unmatched. The CDR3 runs to 16 residues. CDR3 coding DNA: TGTGCCAGCAGTGATTCGGGGGGTTCTGGGGCCAACGTCCTGACTTTC. Translating gives CASSDSGGSGANVLTF.

The chain couples TRBV7-9 to TRBJ2-1; D unresolved. The V and J ends lost 1 base and 9 bases respectively, with 7 bases between them. The CDR3 length is 12 residues. Germline CDR1 is SEHNR and CDR2 is FQNEAQ (reference sequence). The CDR3 is CASSLGFGEQFF. DNA for the CDR3: TGTGCCAGCAGCTTAGGATTTGGTGAGCAGTTCTTC.

This CDR3 reads CASSPRAGEQFF. As DNA, the CDR3 is TGCGCCAGCAGCCCGCGGGCCGGTGAGCAGTTCTTC. The chain has TRBV4-1 and TRBJ2-1; a weak D match, TRBD2 (5 bases). Looked up from germline, CDR1 is MGHRA and CDR2 is YSYEKL. V was pared by 4 bases and J by 9 bases, with 10 bases between. This CDR3 is built from 12 residues.

Only a few counts were recorded for this clone. The J gene is TRBJ1-2, the V gene TRBV27; TRBD1 matches 8 bases. There are 14 residues in the CDR3. The germline V gene encodes CDR1 MNHEY and CDR2 SMNVEV (reference sequence). Unmatched junction bases numbered 9, after V lost 6 bases and J lost 6 bases. CDR3 in DNA: TGTGCCAGCAGGGAGCCAGGGGGCTCGGATGGCTACACCTTC. It translates to CASREPGGSDGYTF.

V is TRBV15 and J is TRBJ2-1, with 8 bases fitting TRBD1. CDR3 length: 14 amino acids. Germline V gene sequence: CDR1 LNHNV, CDR2 YYDKDF (reference sequence). J lost 8 bases, V lost 4 bases, and 7 bases had no gene match. The CDR3 DNA reads as TGTGCCACCAGCACTGAACAGGGGGGCTATGAGCAGTTCTTC. This sequence encodes CATSTEQGGYEQFF.

The chain uses TRBV10-3 and TRBJ2-1, with a tentative D call TRBD1 (5 bases). This CDR3 has 16 amino acids. Germline V gene sequence: CDR1 ENHRY, CDR2 SYGVKD. The germline V and J ends were trimmed by 3 bases and 0 bases, with 12 bases remaining between them. The CDR3 region has the DNA TGTGCCATCAGTGACGGCAGGGCGAGCTCCTACAATGAGCAGTTCTTC. It is translated as CAISDGRASSYNEQFF.

This sequence joins TRBV4-1 and TRBJ2-5; TRBD2 agrees at 8 bases. The CDR3 sequence is 16 residues long. V lost 0 bases to trimming and J lost 2 bases; unmatched junction nucleotides: 5. The germline gives CDR1 MGHRA, CDR2 YSYEKL. The CDR3 DNA reads TGCGCCAGCAGCCAAGAATGGCAGCGGGGGCAAGAGACCCAGTACTTC. Protein sequence: CASSQEWQRGQETQYF.

J is TRBJ2-3 and V is TRBV11-2; the match to TRBD1 covers 10 bases. The CDR3 is made up of 15 amino acids. V lost 6 bases to trimming and J lost 4 bases; unmatched junction nucleotides: 7. The germline V gene encodes CDR1 SGHAT and CDR2 FQNNGV. The CDR3 region has the DNA TGTGCCAGCAGATTCGGGACAGGGGAGGCAGATACGCAGTATTTT. Translating gives CASRFGTGEADTQYF.

This clone was seen a few times. The chain carries TRBV29-1 and TRBJ2-7; TRBD1 agrees at 9 bases. The germline CDR1 and CDR2 sequences are SQVTM and ANQGSEA. V was pared by 5 bases and J by 2 bases, with 13 bases of the junction left unmatched. The CDR3 is 16 amino acids. CDR3 nucleotide sequence: TGCAGCGTTCGGGACAGGGATATGATGGGAGCCTACGAGCAGTACTTC. Translation gives CSVRDRDMMGAYEQYF.

As to this clone: Other DNA sequences in this sample translate to the same CDR3. The rearrangement joins TRBV12-5 to TRBJ1-6; D call uncertain. Germline V CDR1 and CDR2: LGHNT, FRNRAP. The CDR3 is made up of 12 amino acids. Trimming took off 3 bases at V and 8 bases at J, with 5 bases between the two ends. CDR3 residues: CASGLLDSPLHF. DNA for the CDR3: TGTGCTAGTGGTTTATTGGATTCACCCCTCCACTTT.

V usage is TRBV30 and J usage is TRBJ1-6, with D perhaps matching TRBD1 (5 bases). The CDR3 loop spans 14 amino acids. The ends were cut back, 1 base at V and 6 bases at J, with 10 bases in the middle. Germline V gene lookup returns CDR1 GTSNPN and CDR2 SVGIG (reference sequence). The CDR3 DNA sequence: TGTGCCTGGAGTGAGGGACCCTCTAATTCACCCCTCCACTTT. Encoded protein: CAWSEGPSNSPLHF.

V is TRBV30 and J is TRBJ2-5, with no clear D. V was shortened by 8 bases and J by 2 bases, with 9 bases between the two germline ends. The CDR3 runs 11 residues. Germline V gives CDR1 GTSNPN, CDR2 SVGIG (reference sequence). CDR3 region: CALAYQETQYF. The DNA of the CDR3 is TGTGCCCTGGCTTATCAAGAGACCCAGTACTTC.

Details on this clone: This sample also contains other DNA sequences that code for the same CDR3. The genes are TRBV19 and TRBJ2-7; no definite D call. The CDR3 covers 12 residues. Trimming shortened V by 3 bases and J by 3 bases, and 6 bases separated the two germline ends. Germline CDR1 reads LNHDA; CDR2 reads SQIVND (reference sequence). CDR3 loop: CASSMGSYEQYF. Written as DNA, the CDR3 is TGTGCCAGTAGTATGGGTAGCTACGAGCAGTACTTC. Using reference TRBV19 and TRBJ2-7 for the parts outside the CDR3, the full variable domain is DGGITQSPKYLFRKEGQNVTLSCEQNLNHDAMYWYRQDPGQGLRLIYYSQIVNDFQKGDIAEGYSVSREKKESFPLTVTSAQKNPTAFYLCASSMGSYEQYFGPGTRLTVT.

The chain couples TRBV2 to TRBJ2-1, with D unclear. The CDR3 contains 13 residues. V lost 2 bases to trimming and J lost 3 bases, with 5 bases between them. CDR1 and CDR2 from the germline V gene are SNHLY and FYNNEI. In DNA form, the CDR3 reads TGTGCCAGCAGTGAACCGGGCTACAATGAGCAGTTCTTC. Its protein product is CASSEPGYNEQFF.

This rearrangement joins TRBV11-3 to TRBJ1-1; maybe TRBD1 (5 bases). The CDR3 covers 19 residues. Germline V gene sequence: CDR1 SGHNT, CDR2 YENEEA. V was pared by 5 bases and J by 4 bases, with 29 bases between. Here the CDR3 reads CASSVHTPDSRSGLTEAFF. Written as DNA, the CDR3 is TGTGCCAGCAGCGTACATACCCCGGACTCTCGGTCGGGGCTCACTGAAGCTTTCTTT. The entire variable domain, with the rest obtained from reference TRBV11-3 and TRBJ1-1, is as follows: EAGVVQSPRYKIIEKKQPVAFWCNPISGHNTLYWYLQNLGQGPELLIRYENEEAVDDSQLPKDRFSAERLKGVDSTLKIQPAELGDSAVYLCASSVHTPDSRSGLTEAFFGQGTRLTVV.

V usage is TRBV4-1 and J usage is TRBJ2-7; tentatively, D is TRBD2 (6 bases). The CDR3 has 15 amino acids. The germline gives CDR1 MGHRA, CDR2 YSYEKL. Trimming took off 1 base at V and 0 bases at J, with 10 bases between the two ends. The CDR3 nucleotides read TGCGCCAGCAGCCAAGCGGCGGGACCCTCCTACGAGCAGTACTTC. It specifies CASSQAAGPSYEQYF.

The rearrangement joins TRBV5-6 to TRBJ1-5, with a possible D match to TRBD1 (5 bases). There are 15 residues in the CDR3. V was shortened by 1 base and J by 1 base, with 9 bases between the two germline ends. Germline CDR1 reads SGHDT; CDR2 reads YYEEEE. CDR3 sequence (DNA): TGTGCCAGCAGCTTGTATCGGGACAGCAATCAGCCCCAGCATTTT. Translation: CASSLYRDSNQPQHF. Using reference TRBV5-6 and TRBJ1-5 for the parts outside the CDR3, the full variable domain is DAGVTQSPTHLIKTRGQQVTLRCSPKSGHDTVSWYQQALGQGPQFIFQYYEEEERQRGNFPDRFSGHQFPNYSSELNVNALLLGDSALYLCASSLYRDSNQPQHFGDGTRLSIL.

The V and J genes are TRBV6-6 and TRBJ1-1; TRBD1 agrees at 7 bases. V dropped 4 bases and J dropped 1; count of bases not matched to a gene: 3. The CDR3 has 14 residues. Germline CDR1 is MNHNY and CDR2 is SVGAGI (reference sequence). The CDR3 nucleotides read TGTGCCAGCAGTTGGGGACAGACGAACACTGAAGCTTTCTTT. It codes for CASSWGQTNTEAFF.